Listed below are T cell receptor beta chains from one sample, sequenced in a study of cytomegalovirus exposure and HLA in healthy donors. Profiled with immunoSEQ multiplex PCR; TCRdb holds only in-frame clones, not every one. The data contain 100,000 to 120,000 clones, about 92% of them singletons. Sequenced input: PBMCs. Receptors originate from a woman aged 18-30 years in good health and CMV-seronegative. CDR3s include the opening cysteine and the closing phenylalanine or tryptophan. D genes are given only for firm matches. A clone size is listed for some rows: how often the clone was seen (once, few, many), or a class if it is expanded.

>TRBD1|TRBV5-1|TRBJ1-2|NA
TGCGCCAGCAGTCCCGGGACAGGGGGCGATGGCTACACCTTC
CASSPGTGGDGYTF
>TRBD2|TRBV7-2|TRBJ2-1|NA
TGTGCCAGCGGGGGAGGGCCACACAATGAGCAGTTCTTC
CASGGGPHNEQFF
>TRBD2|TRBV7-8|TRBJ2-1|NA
TGTGCCAGCAGCTTTCCTCGGGGCGGGAGGGATCAGAGGTCCTACAATGAGCAGTTCTTC
CASSFPRGGRDQRSYNEQFF
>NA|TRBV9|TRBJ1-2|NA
TGTGCCAGCAGCGTAGGGGGCGTAACTAACTATGGCTACACCTTC
CASSVGGVTNYGYTF
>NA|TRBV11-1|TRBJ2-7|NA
TGTGCCAGCAGTATAACAGAAGATACCTACGAGCAGTACTTC
CASSITEDTYEQYF
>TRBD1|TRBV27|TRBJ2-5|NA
TGTGCCAGCAGGACAGGGAACCAAGAGACCCAGTACTTC
CASRTGNQETQYF
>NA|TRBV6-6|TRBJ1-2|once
TGTGCCAGCACCCGGGGGGGAGATAACTATGGCTACACCTTC
CASTRGGDNYGYTF
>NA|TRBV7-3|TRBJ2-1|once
TGTGCCAGCAGCTTTGCAGGGGGGTACAATGAGCAGTTCTTC
CASSFAGGYNEQFF
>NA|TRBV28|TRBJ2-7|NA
TGTGCCAGCACCCTTCTAGGGGCATCCTACGAGCAGTACTTC
CASTLLGASYEQYF
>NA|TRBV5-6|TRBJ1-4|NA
TGTGCCAGCAGCTTAAATCCAAACTCAGGCGGGAATGAAAAACTGTTTTTT
CASSLNPNSGGNEKLFF
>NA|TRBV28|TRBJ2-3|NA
TGTGCCAGCAGTGGGACTAGCACAGATACGCAGTATTTT
CASSGTSTDTQYF
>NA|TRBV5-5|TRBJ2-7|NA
TGTGCCAGCAGCCTGGGACTCACCAGCTCCTACGAGCAGTACTTC
CASSLGLTSSYEQYF
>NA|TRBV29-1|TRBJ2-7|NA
TGCAGCGTTGGTCTGCTAGAGTCACTCTACGAGCAGTACTTC
CSVGLLESLYEQYF